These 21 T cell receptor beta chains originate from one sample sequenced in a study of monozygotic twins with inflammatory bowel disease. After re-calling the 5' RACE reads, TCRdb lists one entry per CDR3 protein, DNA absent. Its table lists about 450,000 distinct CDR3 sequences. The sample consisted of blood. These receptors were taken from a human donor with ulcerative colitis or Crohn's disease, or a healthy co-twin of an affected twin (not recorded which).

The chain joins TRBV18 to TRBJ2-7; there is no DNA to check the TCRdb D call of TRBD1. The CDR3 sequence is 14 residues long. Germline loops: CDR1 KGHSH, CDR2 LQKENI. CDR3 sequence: CASTETGSVYEQYF.

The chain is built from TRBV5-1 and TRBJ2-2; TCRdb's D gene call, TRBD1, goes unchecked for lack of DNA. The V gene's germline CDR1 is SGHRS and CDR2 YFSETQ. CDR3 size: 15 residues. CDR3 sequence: CASSFAGGNTGELFF.

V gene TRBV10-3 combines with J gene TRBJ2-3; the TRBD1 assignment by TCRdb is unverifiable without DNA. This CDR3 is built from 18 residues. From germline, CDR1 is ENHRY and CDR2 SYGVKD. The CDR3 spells CAFGKYPSPLGGTDTQYF.

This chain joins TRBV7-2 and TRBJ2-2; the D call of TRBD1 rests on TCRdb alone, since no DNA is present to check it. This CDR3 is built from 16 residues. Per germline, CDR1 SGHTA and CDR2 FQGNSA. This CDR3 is CASSPNRAVGTGELFF.

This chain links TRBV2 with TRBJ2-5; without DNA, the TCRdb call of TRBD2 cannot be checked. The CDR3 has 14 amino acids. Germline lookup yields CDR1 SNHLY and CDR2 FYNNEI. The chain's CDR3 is CASRMNLAGVTQYF.

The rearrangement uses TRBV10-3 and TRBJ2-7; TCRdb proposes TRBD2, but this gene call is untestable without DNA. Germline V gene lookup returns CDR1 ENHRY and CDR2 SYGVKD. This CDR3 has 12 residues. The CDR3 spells CATSYEAYEQYF.

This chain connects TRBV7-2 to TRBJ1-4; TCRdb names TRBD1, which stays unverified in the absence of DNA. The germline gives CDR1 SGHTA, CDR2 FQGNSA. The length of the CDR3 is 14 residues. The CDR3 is CASSPGWDLEKLFF.

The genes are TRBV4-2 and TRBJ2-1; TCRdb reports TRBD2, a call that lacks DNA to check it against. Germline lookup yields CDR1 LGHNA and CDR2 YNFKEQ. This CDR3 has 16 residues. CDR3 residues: CASSQGSGGEDNEQFF.

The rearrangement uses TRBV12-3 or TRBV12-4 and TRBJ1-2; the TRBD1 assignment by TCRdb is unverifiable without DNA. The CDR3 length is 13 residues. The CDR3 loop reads CASSKTENYGYTF.

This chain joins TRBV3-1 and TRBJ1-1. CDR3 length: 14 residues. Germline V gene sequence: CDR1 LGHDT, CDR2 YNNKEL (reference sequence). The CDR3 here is CASSLGYSNTEAFF.

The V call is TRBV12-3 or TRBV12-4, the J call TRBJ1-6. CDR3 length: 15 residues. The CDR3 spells CASRQASSYNSPLHF.

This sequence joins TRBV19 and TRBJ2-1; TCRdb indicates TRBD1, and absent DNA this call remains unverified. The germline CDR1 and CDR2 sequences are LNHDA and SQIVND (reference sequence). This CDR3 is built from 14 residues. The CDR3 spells CASTTGQGRNEQFF.

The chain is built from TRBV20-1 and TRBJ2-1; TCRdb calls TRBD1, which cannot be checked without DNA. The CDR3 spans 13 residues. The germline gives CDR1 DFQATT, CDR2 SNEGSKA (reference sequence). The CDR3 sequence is CSVPGQGFGEQFF.

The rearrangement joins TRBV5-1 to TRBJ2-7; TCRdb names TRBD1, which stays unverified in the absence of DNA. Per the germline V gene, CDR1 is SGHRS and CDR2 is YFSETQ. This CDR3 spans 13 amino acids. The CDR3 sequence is CASSSRVLAEQYF.

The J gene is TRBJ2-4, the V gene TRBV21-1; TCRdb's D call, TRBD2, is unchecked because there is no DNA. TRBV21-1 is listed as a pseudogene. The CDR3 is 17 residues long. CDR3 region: CASSKILMGVGKNIQYF.

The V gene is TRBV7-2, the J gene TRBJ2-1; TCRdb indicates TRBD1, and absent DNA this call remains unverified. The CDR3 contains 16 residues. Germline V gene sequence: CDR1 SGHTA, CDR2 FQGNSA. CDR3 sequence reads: CASSLGGRIEFDEQFF.

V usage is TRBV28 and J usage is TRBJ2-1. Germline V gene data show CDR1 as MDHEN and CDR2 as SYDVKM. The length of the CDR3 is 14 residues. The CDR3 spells CASSPDERYNEQFF.

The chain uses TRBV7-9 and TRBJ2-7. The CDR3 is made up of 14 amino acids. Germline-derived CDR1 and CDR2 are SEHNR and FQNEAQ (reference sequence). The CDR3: CASSPGQGSYEQCF.

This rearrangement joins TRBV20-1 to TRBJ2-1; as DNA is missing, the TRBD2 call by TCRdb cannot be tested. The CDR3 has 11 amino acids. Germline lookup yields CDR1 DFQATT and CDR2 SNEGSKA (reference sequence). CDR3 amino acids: CSAPGSGEQFF.

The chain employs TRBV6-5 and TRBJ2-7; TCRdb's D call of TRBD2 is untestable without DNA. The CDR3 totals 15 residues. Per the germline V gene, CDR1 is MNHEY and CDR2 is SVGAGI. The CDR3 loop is CASSSIASGPYEQYF.

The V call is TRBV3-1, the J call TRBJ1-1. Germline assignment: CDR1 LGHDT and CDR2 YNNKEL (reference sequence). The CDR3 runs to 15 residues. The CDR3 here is CASSPSSVINTEAFF.